Listed below are T cell receptor beta chains from one sample, sequenced in a study of cytomegalovirus exposure and HLA in healthy donors. Some clones are missing from TCRdb's copy, which holds only in-frame ones; the method was immunoSEQ multiplex PCR. Among approximately 170,000 clones listed, 80% to 90% were seen once. The source material was PBMCs. These receptors were collected from a woman between 18 and 29 years old in good health and CMV-seronegative. Both conserved end residues are part of each CDR3. The order of the fields is J gene, D gene, V gene, clone size, CDR3 DNA, CDR3 protein. The D gene is left open where the match is weak. Size values are once, few and many counts, or a class for expanded clones, and some rows have none.

TRBJ1-1,NA,TRBV19,NA,TGTGCCAGTAGTACTGAGGGGGAGAGCCCCCCCATCTTT,CASSTEGESPPIF
TRBJ2-3,NA,TRBV18,NA,TGTGCCAGCTCACTTAATCTAGATACGCAGTATTTT,CASSLNLDTQYF
TRBJ2-1,TRBD2,TRBV9,NA,TGTGCCAGCAGTGGAGCGGGACTAGCGGGATCGGGTGAGCAGTTCTTC,CASSGAGLAGSGEQFF
TRBJ1-5,TRBD1,TRBV7-2,few,TGTGCCAGCAGCCCAGACAGGGGTCAGCCCCAGCATTTT,CASSPDRGQPQHF
TRBJ1-4,TRBD1,TRBV28,NA,TGTGCCAGCAGTTTAGGGTTCAGGGGGCGGGTTCTGTTTTTT,CASSLGFRGRVLFF
TRBJ2-2,NA,TRBV19,once,TGTGCCAGCAGTTGGTCTCGAGGTAAAAACACCGGGGAGCTGTTTTTT,CASSWSRGKNTGELFF
TRBJ2-7,NA,TRBV5-1,NA,TGCGCCAGCAGCTTGGGAGACAGCCCCTACGAGCAGTACTTC,CASSLGDSPYEQYF
TRBJ2-1,TRBD2,TRBV4-2,NA,TGTGCCAGCAGCCAAGCAGTGATTGCGGGAGGGGGGAATGAGCAGTTCTTC,CASSQAVIAGGGNEQFF
TRBJ2-3,NA,TRBV27,few,TGTGCCAGCAAACTACAGGGTTCAGATACGCAGTATTTT,CASKLQGSDTQYF
TRBJ2-1,TRBD2,TRBV28,NA,TGTGCCAGCAGTTTATGGTCTAGCGGGAGTTTCGATGAGCAGTTCTTC,CASSLWSSGSFDEQFF
TRBJ1-2,NA,TRBV28,few,TGTGCCAGCAGTTCCCCGGGGGGAGCCTTTTATGGCTACACCTTC,CASSSPGGAFYGYTF
TRBJ1-2,NA,TRBV4-1,NA,TGCGCCAGCAGCCAAGTAACGGACTATGGCTACACCTTC,CASSQVTDYGYTF
TRBJ2-7,TRBD1,TRBV6-1,NA,TGTGCCAGTGGACAGGGTCTTCGGTACGAGCAGTACTTC,CASGQGLRYEQYF
TRBJ2-3,TRBD2,TRBV7-9,NA,TGTGCCAGCAGCTTACGAAGCGGGAGTTCCACAGATACGCAGTATTTT,CASSLRSGSSTDTQYF
TRBJ2-1,TRBD2,TRBV19,NA,TGTGCCAGTAGTATAGGGGGACTAGCGGGACCCAATGAGCAGTTCTTC,CASSIGGLAGPNEQFF
TRBJ2-3,TRBD2,TRBV12-5,NA,TGTGCTAGTGGATCCGGGGGGGAGCCTGATACGCAGTATTTT,CASGSGGEPDTQYF
TRBJ2-7,TRBD1,TRBV7-9,NA,TGTGCCAGCAGCTTAGAAGGGGGCGCGGACGAGCAGTACTTC,CASSLEGGADEQYF
TRBJ2-1,NA,TRBV12-5,NA,TGTGCTAGTGGTTTATGGCGGGAAGACTACAATGAGCAGTTCTTC,CASGLWREDYNEQFF
TRBJ2-7,NA,TRBV21-1,NA,TGTGCCAGAAAACGGGGAGTTTACAAATCCTACGAGCAGTACTTC,CARKRGVYKSYEQYF
TRBJ2-1,NA,TRBV14,NA,TGTGCCAGCAGCCAATTTTTGGGCCACAACTACAATGAGCAGTTCTTC,CASSQFLGHNYNEQFF
TRBJ2-1,NA,TRBV7-3,NA,TGTGCCAGCAGCTTAATGGGTTGGCTAGCGACGAATGAGCAGTTCTTC,CASSLMGWLATNEQFF
TRBJ2-4,TRBD2,TRBV18,NA,TGTGCCAGCTCACCTCAGCGGGACGGCCAACTCGTGGGTAACATTCAGTACTTC,CASSPQRDGQLVGNIQYF
TRBJ2-3,TRBD1,TRBV6-1,NA,TGTGCCAGCCGACAGGGGGGCAGCACAGATACGCAGTATTTT,CASRQGGSTDTQYF
TRBJ2-7,NA,TRBV5-6,NA,TGTGCCAGCAGCTTATCGGGGTTTGAGCAGTACTTC,CASSLSGFEQYF
TRBJ1-1,NA,TRBV30,NA,TGTGCCTGGAGTGTAGCTAGACGGGGGAGGAACACTGAAGCTTTCTTT,CAWSVARRGRNTEAFF
TRBJ2-5,TRBD2,TRBV5-4,NA,TGTGCCAGCAGCTTCCGGGACTATAAAGAGACCCAGTACTTC,CASSFRDYKETQYF
TRBJ2-7,TRBD2,TRBV7-9,NA,TGTTCCAGCAGCCTGAGCGGGAGGTGGGAGCAGTACTTC,CSSSLSGRWEQYF
TRBJ2-1,TRBD2,TRBV29-1,once,TGCAGCGTTTCATGGCGGGCGCGGGGGGATGAGCAGTTCTTC,CSVSWRARGDEQFF
TRBJ2-7,NA,TRBV28,once,TGTGCCAGCAGTTTACGACAGGATGGCGAGCAGTACTTC,CASSLRQDGEQYF
TRBJ2-7,TRBD2,TRBV2,few,TGTGCCAGCAGACCCACTAGCGGGAGATCCGACGAGCAGTACTTC,CASRPTSGRSDEQYF